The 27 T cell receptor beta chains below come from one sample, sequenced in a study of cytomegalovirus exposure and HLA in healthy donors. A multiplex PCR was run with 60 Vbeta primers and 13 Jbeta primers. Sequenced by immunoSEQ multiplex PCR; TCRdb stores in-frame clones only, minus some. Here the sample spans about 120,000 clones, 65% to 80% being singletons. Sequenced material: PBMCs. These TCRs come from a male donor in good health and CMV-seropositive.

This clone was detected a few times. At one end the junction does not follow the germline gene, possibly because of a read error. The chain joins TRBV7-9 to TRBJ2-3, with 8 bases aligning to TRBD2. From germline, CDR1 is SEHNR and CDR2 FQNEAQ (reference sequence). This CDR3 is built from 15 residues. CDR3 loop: CSSSLGSGDTDTQYF. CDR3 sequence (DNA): TGTTCCAGCAGCTTAGGTAGCGGGGACACAGATACGCAGTATTTT. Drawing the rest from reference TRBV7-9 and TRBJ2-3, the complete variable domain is DTGVSQNPRHKITKRGQNVTFRCDPISEHNRLYWYRQTLGQGPEFLTYFQNEAQLEKSRLLSDRFSAERPKGSFSTLEIQRTEQGDSAMYLCSSSLGSGDTDTQYFGPGTRLTVL.

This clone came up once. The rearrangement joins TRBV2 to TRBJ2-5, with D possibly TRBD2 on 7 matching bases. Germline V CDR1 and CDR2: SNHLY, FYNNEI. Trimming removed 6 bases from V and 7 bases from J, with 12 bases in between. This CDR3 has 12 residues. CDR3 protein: CASRGEGGTQYF. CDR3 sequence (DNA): TGTGCCAGCAGGGGGGAGGGGGGGACCCAGTACTTC. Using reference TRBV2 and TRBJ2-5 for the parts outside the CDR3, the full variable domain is EPEVTQTPSHQVTQMGQEVILRCVPISNHLYFYWYRQILGQKVEFLVSFYNNEISEKSEIFDDQFSVERPDGSNFTLKIRSTKLEDSAMYFCASRGEGGTQYFGPGTRLLVL.

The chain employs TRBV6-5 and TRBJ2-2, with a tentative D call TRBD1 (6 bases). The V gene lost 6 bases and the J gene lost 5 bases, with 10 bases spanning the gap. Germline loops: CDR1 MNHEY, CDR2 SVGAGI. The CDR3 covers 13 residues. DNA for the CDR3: TGTGCCAGCAGCAACACAGGGACCGGGGAGCTGTTTTTT. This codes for CASSNTGTGELFF.

The CDR3 region is CASSLSGRNTEAFF. CDR3 coding DNA: TGTGCCAGCAGCCTCTCGGGGAGGAACACTGAAGCTTTCTTT. The J gene is TRBJ1-1, the V gene TRBV7-2; no clear D. Germline V lookup: CDR1 SGHTA, CDR2 FQGNSA. The CDR3 has 14 amino acids. Trimming took 5 bases from V and 1 from J, leaving 11 bases between them.

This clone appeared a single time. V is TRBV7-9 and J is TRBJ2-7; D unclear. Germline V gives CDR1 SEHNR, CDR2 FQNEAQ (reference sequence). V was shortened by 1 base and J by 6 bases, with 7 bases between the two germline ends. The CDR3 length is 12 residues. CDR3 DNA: TGTGCCAGCAGCTTAGTTGCCGGCGAGCAGTACTTC. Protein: CASSLVAGEQYF.

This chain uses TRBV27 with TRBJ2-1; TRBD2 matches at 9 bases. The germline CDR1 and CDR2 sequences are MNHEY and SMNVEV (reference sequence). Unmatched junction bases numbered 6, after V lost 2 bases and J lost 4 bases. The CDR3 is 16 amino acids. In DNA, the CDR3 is TGTGCCAGCAGTTTAGCGGCGGGGGGGATGTACAATGAGCAGTTCTTC. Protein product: CASSLAAGGMYNEQFF.

CDR3 protein: CASSPWDRVSYEQYF. The CDR3 DNA follows: TGTGCCAGCTCACCATGGGACAGAGTCTCCTACGAGCAGTACTTC. This chain uses TRBV18 with TRBJ2-7; 7 nucleotides line up with TRBD1. The J segment lost 0 bases and the V segment lost 2 bases, leaving 4 bases of the junction unmatched. The CDR3 is 15 residues long. Germline CDR1 and CDR2: KGHSH and LQKENI.

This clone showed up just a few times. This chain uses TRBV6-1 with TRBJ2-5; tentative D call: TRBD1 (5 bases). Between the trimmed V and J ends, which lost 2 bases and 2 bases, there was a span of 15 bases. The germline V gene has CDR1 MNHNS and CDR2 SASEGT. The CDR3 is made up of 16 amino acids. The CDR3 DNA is TGTGCCAGCAGTGAACCTAGGGGCCGGGTTCAAGAGACCCAGTACTTC. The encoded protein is CASSEPRGRVQETQYF.

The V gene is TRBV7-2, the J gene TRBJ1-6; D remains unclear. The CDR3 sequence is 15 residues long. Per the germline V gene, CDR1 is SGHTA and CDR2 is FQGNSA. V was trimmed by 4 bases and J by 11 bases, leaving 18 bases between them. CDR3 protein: CASSSRTGMKAPLHF. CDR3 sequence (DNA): TGTGCCAGCAGCTCCCGGACGGGAATGAAGGCACCCCTCCACTTT.

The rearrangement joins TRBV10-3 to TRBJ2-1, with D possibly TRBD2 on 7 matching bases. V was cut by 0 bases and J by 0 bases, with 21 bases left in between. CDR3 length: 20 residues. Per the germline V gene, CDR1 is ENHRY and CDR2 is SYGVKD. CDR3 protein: CAISESEGGVQTPSYNEQFF. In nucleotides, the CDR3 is TGTGCCATCAGTGAGTCGGAGGGGGGGGTACAGACACCCTCCTACAATGAGCAGTTCTTC.

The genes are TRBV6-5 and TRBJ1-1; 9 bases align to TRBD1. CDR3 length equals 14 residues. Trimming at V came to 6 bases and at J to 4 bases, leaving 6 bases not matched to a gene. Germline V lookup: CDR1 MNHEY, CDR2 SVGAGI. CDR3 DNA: TGTGCCAGCAGGGGACAGGGCGGTGGCACTGAAGCTTTCTTT. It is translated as CASRGQGGGTEAFF.

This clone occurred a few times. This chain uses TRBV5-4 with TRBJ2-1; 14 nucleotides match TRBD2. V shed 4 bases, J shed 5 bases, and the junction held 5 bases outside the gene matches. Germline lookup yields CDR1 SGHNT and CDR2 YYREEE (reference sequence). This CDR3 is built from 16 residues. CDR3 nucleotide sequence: TGTGCCAGCAGCGCGCCGGGACTAGCGGGGGACAATGAGCAGTTCTTC. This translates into CASSAPGLAGDNEQFF.

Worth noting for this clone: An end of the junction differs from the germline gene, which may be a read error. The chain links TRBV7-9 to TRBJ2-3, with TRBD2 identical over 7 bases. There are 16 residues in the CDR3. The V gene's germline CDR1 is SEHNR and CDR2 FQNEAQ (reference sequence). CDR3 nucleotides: TGTTCCAGCAGCCCCCGTTCCGGGACTATTTCGGATACGCAGTATTTT. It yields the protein CSSSPRSGTISDTQYF.

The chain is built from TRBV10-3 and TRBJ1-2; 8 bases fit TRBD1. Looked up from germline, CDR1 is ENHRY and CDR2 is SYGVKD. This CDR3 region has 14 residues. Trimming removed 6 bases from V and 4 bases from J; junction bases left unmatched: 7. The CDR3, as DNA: TGTGCCATCAGCCTGGACAGGGAAGCCTATGGCTACACCTTC. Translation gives CAISLDREAYGYTF.

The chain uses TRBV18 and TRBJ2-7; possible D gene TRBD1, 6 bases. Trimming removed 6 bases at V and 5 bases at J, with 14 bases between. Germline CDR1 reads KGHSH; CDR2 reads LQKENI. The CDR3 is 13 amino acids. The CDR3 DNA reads TGTGCCAGCTCCGACGGCAGGGGAAACGAGCAGTACTTC. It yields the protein CASSDGRGNEQYF.

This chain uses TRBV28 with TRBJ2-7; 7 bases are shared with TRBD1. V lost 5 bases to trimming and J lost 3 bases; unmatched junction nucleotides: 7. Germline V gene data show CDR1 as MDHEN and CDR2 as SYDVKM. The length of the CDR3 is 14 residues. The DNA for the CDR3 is TGTGCCAGCAGTACACGACAGGGTGGCTACGAGCAGTACTTC. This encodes CASSTRQGGYEQYF. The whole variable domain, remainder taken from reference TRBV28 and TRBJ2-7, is DVKVTQSSRYLVKRTGEKVFLECVQDMDHENMFWYRQDPGLGLRLIYFSYDVKMKEKGDIPEGYSVSREKKERFSLILESASTNQTSMYLCASSTRQGGYEQYFGPGTRLTVT.

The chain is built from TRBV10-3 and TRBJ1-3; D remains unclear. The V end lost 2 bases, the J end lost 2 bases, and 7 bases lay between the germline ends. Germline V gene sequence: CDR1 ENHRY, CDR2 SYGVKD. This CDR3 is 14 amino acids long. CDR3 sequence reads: CAISEQAAGNTIYF. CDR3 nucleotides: TGTGCCATCAGTGAGCAGGCAGCTGGAAACACCATATATTTT.

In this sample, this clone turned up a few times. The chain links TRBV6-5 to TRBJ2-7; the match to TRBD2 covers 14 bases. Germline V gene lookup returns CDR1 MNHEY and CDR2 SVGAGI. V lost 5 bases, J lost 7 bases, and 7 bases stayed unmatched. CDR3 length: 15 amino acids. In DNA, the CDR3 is TGTGCCAGCAGTAAGACTAGCGGGAGGGCCGGTGAGCAGTACTTC. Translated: CASSKTSGRAGEQYF.

This CDR3 reads CASSSFPGQGITEAFF. The CDR3 DNA sequence: TGCGCCAGCAGCTCGTTTCCGGGACAGGGGATCACTGAAGCTTTCTTT. This sequence joins TRBV5-1 and TRBJ1-1; 10 nucleotides line up with TRBD1. The CDR3 is 16 amino acids. V shed 3 bases, J shed 4 bases, and the junction held 9 bases outside the gene matches. Looked up from germline, CDR1 is SGHRS and CDR2 is YFSETQ.

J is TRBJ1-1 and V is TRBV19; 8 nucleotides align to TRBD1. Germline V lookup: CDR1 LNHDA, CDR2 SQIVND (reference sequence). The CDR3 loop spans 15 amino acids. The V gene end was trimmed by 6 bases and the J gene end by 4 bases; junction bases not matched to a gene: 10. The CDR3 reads CASRERTGRITEAFF. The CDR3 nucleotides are TGTGCCAGTAGGGAAAGGACAGGGAGAATCACTGAAGCTTTCTTT.

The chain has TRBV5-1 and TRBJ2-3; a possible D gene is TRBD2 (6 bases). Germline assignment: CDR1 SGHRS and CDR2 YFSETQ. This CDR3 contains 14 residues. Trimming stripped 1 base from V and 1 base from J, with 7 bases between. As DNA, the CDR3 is TGCGCCAGCAGCTTGCCGGGGGGCACAGATACGCAGTATTTT. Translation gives CASSLPGGTDTQYF.

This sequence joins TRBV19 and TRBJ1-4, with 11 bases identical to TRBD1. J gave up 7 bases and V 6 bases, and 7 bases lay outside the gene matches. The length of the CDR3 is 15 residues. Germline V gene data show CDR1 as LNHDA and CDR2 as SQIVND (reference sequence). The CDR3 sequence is CASSKGTGGSEKLFF. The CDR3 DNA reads TGTGCCAGTAGCAAAGGGACAGGGGGAAGTGAAAAACTGTTTTTT. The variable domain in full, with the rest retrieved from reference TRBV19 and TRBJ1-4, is DGGITQSPKYLFRKEGQNVTLSCEQNLNHDAMYWYRQDPGQGLRLIYYSQIVNDFQKGDIAEGYSVSREKKESFPLTVTSAQKNPTAFYLCASSKGTGGSEKLFFGSGTQLSVL.

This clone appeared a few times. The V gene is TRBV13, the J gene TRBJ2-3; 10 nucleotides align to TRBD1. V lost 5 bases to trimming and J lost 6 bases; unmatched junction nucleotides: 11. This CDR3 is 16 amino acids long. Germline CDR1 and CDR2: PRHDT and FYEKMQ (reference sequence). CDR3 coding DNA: TGTGCCAGCAGCATCACCGGGACAGGGGATATGGATACGCAGTATTTT. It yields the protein CASSITGTGDMDTQYF.

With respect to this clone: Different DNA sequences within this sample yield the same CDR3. CDR3 region: CASSADRGNEQFF. The CDR3 DNA follows: TGTGCCAGTAGTGCGGACAGGGGAAATGAGCAGTTCTTC. The chain links TRBV19 to TRBJ2-1, with 9 bases matching TRBD1. The ends lost 5 bases at V and 7 bases at J; junction bases unmatched: 3. Germline V gives CDR1 LNHDA, CDR2 SQIVND (reference sequence). The CDR3 has 13 amino acids.

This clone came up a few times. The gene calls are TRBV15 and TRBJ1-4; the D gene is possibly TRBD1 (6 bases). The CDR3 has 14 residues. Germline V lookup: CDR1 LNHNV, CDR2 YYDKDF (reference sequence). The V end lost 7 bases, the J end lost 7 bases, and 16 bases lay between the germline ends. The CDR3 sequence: CATTLRGAVEKLFF. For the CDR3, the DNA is TGTGCCACCACCCTCCGGGGGGCGGTTGAAAAACTGTTTTTT.

CDR3 sequence (DNA): TGTGCCAGCAAACGGGGTCTACTCTACGAGCAGTACTTC. Protein sequence: CASKRGLLYEQYF. V usage is TRBV6-1 and J usage is TRBJ2-7; D perhaps matches TRBD2 (5 bases). The V end lost 7 bases, the J end lost 3 bases, and 13 bases lay between the germline ends. The germline CDR1 and CDR2 sequences are MNHNS and SASEGT. This CDR3 has 13 residues.

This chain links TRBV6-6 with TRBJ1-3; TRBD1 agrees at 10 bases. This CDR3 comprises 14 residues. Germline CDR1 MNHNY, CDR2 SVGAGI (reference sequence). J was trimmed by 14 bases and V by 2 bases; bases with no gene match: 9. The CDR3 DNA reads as TGTGCCAGCAGTTACGGACAGGGGGGGTGGTTTGTATATTTT. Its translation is CASSYGQGGWFVYF.